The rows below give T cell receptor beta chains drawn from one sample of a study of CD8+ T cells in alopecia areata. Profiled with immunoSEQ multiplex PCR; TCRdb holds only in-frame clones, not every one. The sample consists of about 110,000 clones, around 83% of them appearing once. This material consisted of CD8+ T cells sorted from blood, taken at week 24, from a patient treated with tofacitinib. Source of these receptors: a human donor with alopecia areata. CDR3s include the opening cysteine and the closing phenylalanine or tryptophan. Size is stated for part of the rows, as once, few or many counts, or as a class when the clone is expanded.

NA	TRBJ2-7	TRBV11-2	CASSLVQGQGPYEQYF
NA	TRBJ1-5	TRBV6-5	CASSYGDSNQPQHF
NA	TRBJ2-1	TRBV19	CASSIGGREDEQFF
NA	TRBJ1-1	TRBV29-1	CSVGGEGTEAFF
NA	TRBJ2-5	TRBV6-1	CASSNDRAAQYF
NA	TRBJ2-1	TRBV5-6	CASSLGRTYNEQFF
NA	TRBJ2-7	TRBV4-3	CASSQEPGITYEQYF
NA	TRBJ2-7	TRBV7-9	CASSYSGAEQYF
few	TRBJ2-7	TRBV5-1	CASSLRSTALEQYF
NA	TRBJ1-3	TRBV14	CASRRTGTTAGNTIYF
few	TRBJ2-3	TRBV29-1	CSVAAGGHTDTQYF
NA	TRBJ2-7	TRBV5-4	CASSLLSGGSYEQYF
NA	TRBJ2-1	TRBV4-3	CASSQERGYFNEQFF
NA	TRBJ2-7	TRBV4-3	CASSPNLRDREYEQYF
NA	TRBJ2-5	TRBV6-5	CASSYRDRLHF
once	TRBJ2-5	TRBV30	CAWNAGRGWPETQYF
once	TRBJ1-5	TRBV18	CASSPQGGRGPQNQPQHF
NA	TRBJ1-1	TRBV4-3	CASSGSDSRANTEAFF
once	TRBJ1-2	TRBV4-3	CASSQATGLSYGYTF
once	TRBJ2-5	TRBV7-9	CASRGGLYETQYF
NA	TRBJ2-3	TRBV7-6	CASSSRVAGGTDTQYF
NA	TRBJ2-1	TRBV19	CASSLGYGGSSYNEQFF
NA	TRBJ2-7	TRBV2	CASGEPGLRGYEQYF
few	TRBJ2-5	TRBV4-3	CASSQDGTGYQETQYF
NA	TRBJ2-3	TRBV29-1	CSVGQGSTDTQYF
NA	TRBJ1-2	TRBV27	CASSLSWGALMGYTF
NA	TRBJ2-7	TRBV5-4	CASSSDSQNSYEQYF
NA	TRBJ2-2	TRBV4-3	CASSQDFPQVPGDPTGELFF
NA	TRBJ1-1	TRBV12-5	CASGLMGGRDEAFF
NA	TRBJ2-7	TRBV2	CASSEATYTYEQYF
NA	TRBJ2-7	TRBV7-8	CASSPRPSDRSYEQYF
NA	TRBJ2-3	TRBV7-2	CASSFSGQDTDTQYF
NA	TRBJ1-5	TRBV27	CASSSQALTRLQPQHF
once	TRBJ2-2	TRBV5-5	CASSLAPPGGGQGNTGELFF